These T cell receptor beta chains were read from a single sample in a study of T cell changes during pregnancy in multiple sclerosis. Repertoires were generated with immunoSEQ multiplex PCR, while TCRdb's copy carries only in-frame clones and drops some. Of just over 55,000 clones detected, approximately 90% appear once; the ten largest clones hold roughly 3.6%. The sequenced sample was peripheral blood, obtained after pregnancy. The receptors shown here come from a female donor in good health, enrolled as a control in a pregnancy study. CDR3s include the opening cysteine and the closing phenylalanine or tryptophan. The D gene is left open where the match is weak. Size is stated for part of the rows, as once, few or many counts, or as a class when the clone is expanded.

J gene	D gene	clone size	V gene	CDR3 protein	CDR3 DNA
TRBJ2-7	.	.	TRBV13	CASSLREKSYEQYF	TGTGCCAGCAGCCTCAGGGAAAAATCCTACGAGCAGTACTTC
TRBJ1-2	.	.	TRBV18	CASSPTGLDYGYTF	TGTGCCAGCTCACCCACAGGGCTTGACTATGGCTACACCTTC
TRBJ2-3	TRBD2	.	TRBV29-1	CSESLAGGTDTQYF	TGCAGCGAAAGCTTAGCGGGAGGCACAGATACGCAGTATTTT
TRBJ2-7	.	.	TRBV2	CASRGGRGRTSSYEQYF	TGTGCCAGCAGGGGGGGAAGGGGGCGGACCTCTTCCTACGAGCAGTACTTC
TRBJ2-3	TRBD1	.	TRBV29-1	CSGSGQDTDTQYF	TGCAGCGGTTCGGGACAGGACACAGATACGCAGTATTTT
TRBJ2-7	TRBD1	once	TRBV19	CASSNGQVWREQYF	TGTGCCAGTAGTAATGGACAGGTTTGGCGCGAGCAGTACTTC
TRBJ2-1	TRBD2	.	TRBV11-1	CASERTSGRYEQFF	TGTGCCAGCGAAAGGACTAGCGGGAGGTATGAGCAGTTCTTC
TRBJ2-1	TRBD2	.	TRBV2	CASSDRTSGSNEQFF	TGTGCCAGCAGTGACAGGACTAGCGGTTCCAATGAGCAGTTCTTC
TRBJ1-6	.	.	TRBV6-1	CAIQRGNSPLHF	TGTGCCATCCAGCGGGGGAATTCACCCCTCCACTTT
TRBJ2-1	.	.	TRBV29-1	CSVEGVRGNEQFF	TGCAGCGTTGAAGGGGTTAGGGGCAATGAGCAGTTCTTC
TRBJ1-2	TRBD1	.	TRBV27	CASSLSGTGPIYGYTF	TGTGCCAGCAGTTTATCTGGGACAGGGCCTATCTATGGCTACACCTTC
TRBJ2-1	TRBD1	.	TRBV4-3	CASSQGQGVVEQFF	TGCGCCAGCAGCCAAGGACAGGGGGTGGTTGAGCAGTTCTTC
TRBJ1-2	TRBD1	once	TRBV19	CASSPTPGQGGGYTF	TGTGCCAGTAGTCCAACTCCGGGACAGGGAGGTGGCTACACCTTC
TRBJ2-1	TRBD2	once	TRBV5-4	CASSPRSGAPYNEQFF	TGTGCCAGCAGCCCCCGAAGCGGGGCACCTTACAATGAGCAGTTCTTC
TRBJ1-5	.	.	TRBV6-1	CASRLTFAAGQPQHF	TGTGCCAGCAGACTGACTTTCGCTGCTGGTCAGCCCCAGCATTTT
TRBJ2-1	.	.	TRBV7-8	CASRTTESSYNEQFF	TGTGCCAGCAGGACAACAGAGAGCTCCTACAATGAGCAGTTCTTC
TRBJ1-2	.	.	TRBV5-6	CASSLGEGGYTF	TGTGCCAGCAGCTTAGGAGAGGGTGGCTACACCTTC
TRBJ2-7	TRBD1	.	TRBV27	CATGGQGMNEQYF	TGTGCCACCGGGGGACAGGGGATGAACGAGCAGTACTTC
TRBJ2-7	.	.	TRBV9	CASSVGVGQGWEQYF	TGTGCCAGCAGCGTAGGGGTAGGGCAGGGTTGGGAGCAGTACTTC
TRBJ1-6	.	.	TRBV28	CASRPLLGGNSPLHF	TGTGCCAGCAGGCCTCTCTTAGGAGGAAATTCACCCCTCCACTTT
TRBJ2-1	TRBD2	.	TRBV11-2	CASSLHSGRGNEQFF	TGTGCCAGCAGCTTACATAGCGGGAGGGGCAATGAGCAGTTCTTC
TRBJ1-1	.	.	TRBV6-1	CASSEMGLAFF	TGTGCCAGCAGTGAAATGGGGCTGGCTTTCTTT
TRBJ1-4	.	.	TRBV7-9	CASSSEKLFF	TGTGCCAGCAGCTCGGAAAAACTGTTTTTT
TRBJ2-1	TRBD2	.	TRBV7-2	CASSSSSGGSYNEQFF	TGTGCCAGCAGCTCTTCTAGCGGGGGATCCTACAATGAGCAGTTCTTC
TRBJ2-3	TRBD2	.	TRBV5-4	CASSFRTSGTDTQYF	TGTGCCAGCAGCTTCAGGACTAGCGGCACAGATACGCAGTATTTT
TRBJ1-1	.	.	TRBV28	CASTSRVYTEAFF	TGTGCCAGCACGAGCAGGGTTTACACTGAAGCTTTCTTT
TRBJ1-5	TRBD1	.	TRBV5-6	CASSFQGAYSNQPQHF	TGTGCCAGCAGCTTTCAGGGGGCGTATAGCAATCAGCCCCAGCATTTT
TRBJ2-1	.	.	TRBV29-1	CSVRGLGGYNEQFF	TGCAGCGTCAGAGGACTAGGGGGCTACAATGAGCAGTTCTTC
TRBJ2-3	.	.	TRBV7-9	CASSPTRGGGRGDTQYF	TGTGCCAGCAGCCCCACCCGCGGAGGGGGCCGTGGAGATACGCAGTATTTT
TRBJ2-5	.	few	TRBV13	CASSPPGETQYF	TGTGCCAGCAGCCCCCCGGGGGAGACCCAGTACTTC
TRBJ2-5	TRBD2	.	TRBV30	CACLAGGRETQYF	TGTGCCTGCTTAGCGGGGGGGCGAGAGACCCAGTACTTC
TRBJ1-1	TRBD1	.	TRBV7-2	CASSRSRWDRVGNTEAFF	TGTGCCAGCAGCCGATCAAGATGGGACAGGGTTGGGAACACTGAAGCTTTCTTT
TRBJ1-6	.	.	TRBV6-5	CASSFGLSNSPLHF	TGTGCCAGCAGTTTTGGACTTTCTAATTCACCCCTCCACTTT
TRBJ2-7	.	.	TRBV21-1	CASSSFHPGTLSYEQYF	TGTGCCAGCAGCAGCTTCCACCCCGGGACATTATCCTACGAGCAGTACTTC
TRBJ1-1	.	.	TRBV19	CASSIGHLNTEAFF	TGTGCCAGTAGTATTGGACACTTGAACACTGAAGCTTTCTTT
TRBJ1-2	.	.	TRBV19	CASSYTGMDYGYTF	TGTGCCAGTAGTTACACAGGAATGGACTATGGCTACACCTTC
TRBJ1-4	TRBD1	.	TRBV2	CASRDRGMANEKLFF	TGTGCCAGCAGGGACAGGGGGATGGCTAATGAAAAACTGTTTTTT
TRBJ1-1	TRBD1	.	TRBV18	CASSGTGQNTEAFF	TGTGCCAGCTCCGGGACAGGGCAGAACACTGAAGCTTTCTTT
TRBJ2-1	.	.	TRBV5-1	CASSPDRSGQRKFF	TGCGCCAGCAGCCCGGATAGATCGGGTCAAAGGAAGTTCTTC
TRBJ1-1	.	.	TRBV11-2	CASSPLIGGNTEAFF	TGTGCCAGCAGCCCCCTGATTGGCGGTAACACTGAAGCTTTCTTT
TRBJ2-1	TRBD2	.	TRBV7-2	CASSPPGTRGQFF	TGTGCCAGCAGCCCGCCAGGGACTAGAGGGCAGTTCTTC
TRBJ2-7	TRBD1	.	TRBV9	CASSVGGTGGAYEQYF	TGTGCCAGCAGCGTAGGGGGGACAGGGGGCGCCTACGAGCAGTACTTC
TRBJ2-5	TRBD2	.	TRBV5-1	CASSLGRASGIQETQYF	TGCGCCAGCAGCTTGGGTCGGGCTAGCGGGATTCAGGAGACCCAGTACTTC
TRBJ1-1	TRBD1	few	TRBV29-1	CSVRDREGTEAFF	TGCAGCGTTAGGGACAGGGAGGGAACTGAAGCTTTCTTT
TRBJ2-2	.	.	TRBV27	CASRLGTEGGTGELFF	TGTGCCAGCAGACTAGGAACAGAAGGAGGCACCGGGGAGCTGTTTTTT
TRBJ2-5	TRBD2	.	TRBV6-5	CASSYSAGGPETQYF	TGTGCCAGCAGTTACTCTGCGGGGGGGCCGGAGACCCAGTACTTC
TRBJ2-1	.	.	TRBV5-4	CASSSLGASYNEQFF	TGTGCCAGCAGCTCCTTGGGGGCCTCCTACAATGAGCAGTTCTTC
TRBJ2-3	TRBD2	.	TRBV9	CASSVSSGGAKDTQYF	TGTGCCAGCAGCGTTAGTAGCGGGGGGGCCAAAGATACGCAGTATTTT
TRBJ1-2	.	.	TRBV5-6	CASSHLGRGSWDYGYTF	TGTGCCAGCAGCCATCTCGGTCGGGGATCTTGGGACTATGGCTACACCTTC
TRBJ2-3	.	.	TRBV4-1	CASSLYARGTDTQYF	TGCGCCAGCAGCCTTTATGCCCGGGGCACAGATACGCAGTATTTT
TRBJ1-5	.	.	TRBV5-8	CASSLYTRRDQPQHF	TGTGCCAGCAGCTTGTACACTCGTCGGGATCAGCCCCAGCATTTT
TRBJ2-7	.	.	TRBV29-1	CSVGGRGGTGVYEQYF	TGCAGCGTTGGAGGGCGGGGAGGGACAGGAGTATACGAGCAGTACTTC